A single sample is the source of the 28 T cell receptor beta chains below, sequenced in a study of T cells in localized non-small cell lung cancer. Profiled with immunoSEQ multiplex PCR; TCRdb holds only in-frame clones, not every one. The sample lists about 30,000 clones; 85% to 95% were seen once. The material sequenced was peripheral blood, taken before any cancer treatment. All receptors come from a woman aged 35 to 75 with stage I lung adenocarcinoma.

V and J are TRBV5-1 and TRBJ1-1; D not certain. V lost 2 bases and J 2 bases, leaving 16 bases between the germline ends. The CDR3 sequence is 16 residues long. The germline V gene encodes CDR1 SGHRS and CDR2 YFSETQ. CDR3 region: CASSLDSPTANTEAFF. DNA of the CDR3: TGCGCCAGCAGCTTAGATTCCCCGACGGCTAACACTGAAGCTTTCTTT.

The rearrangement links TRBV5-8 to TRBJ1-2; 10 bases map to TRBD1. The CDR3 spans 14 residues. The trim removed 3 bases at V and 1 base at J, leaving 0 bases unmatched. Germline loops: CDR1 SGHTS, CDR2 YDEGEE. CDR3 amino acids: CASSWTGGNYGYTF. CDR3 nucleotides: TGTGCCAGCAGCTGGACAGGGGGTAACTATGGCTACACCTTC.

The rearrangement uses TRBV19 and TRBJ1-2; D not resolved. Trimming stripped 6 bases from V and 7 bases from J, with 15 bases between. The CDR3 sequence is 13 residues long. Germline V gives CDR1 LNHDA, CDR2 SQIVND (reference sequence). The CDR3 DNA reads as TGTGCCAGTAGCATGTTGCGGGGAGCTGGCTACACCTTC. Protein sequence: CASSMLRGAGYTF.

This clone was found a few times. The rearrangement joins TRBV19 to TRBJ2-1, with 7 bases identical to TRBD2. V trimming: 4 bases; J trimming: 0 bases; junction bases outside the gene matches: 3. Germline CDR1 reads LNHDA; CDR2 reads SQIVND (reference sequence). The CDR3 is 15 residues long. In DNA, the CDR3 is TGTGCCAGTAGTAGGGGCGGGAGCTCCTACAATGAGCAGTTCTTC. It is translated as CASSRGGSSYNEQFF.

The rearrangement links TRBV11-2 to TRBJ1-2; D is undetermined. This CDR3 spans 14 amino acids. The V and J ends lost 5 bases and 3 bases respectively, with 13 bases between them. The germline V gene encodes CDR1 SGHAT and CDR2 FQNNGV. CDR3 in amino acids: CASSPSTGYYGYTF. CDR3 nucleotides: TGTGCCAGCAGCCCCTCGACGGGTTACTATGGCTACACCTTC.

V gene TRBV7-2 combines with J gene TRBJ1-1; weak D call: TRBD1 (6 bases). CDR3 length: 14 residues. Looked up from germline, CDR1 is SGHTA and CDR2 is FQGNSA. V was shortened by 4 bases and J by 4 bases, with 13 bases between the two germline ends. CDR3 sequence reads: CASSSKQGLTEAFF. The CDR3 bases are TGTGCCAGCAGCTCGAAACAGGGTCTCACTGAAGCTTTCTTT.

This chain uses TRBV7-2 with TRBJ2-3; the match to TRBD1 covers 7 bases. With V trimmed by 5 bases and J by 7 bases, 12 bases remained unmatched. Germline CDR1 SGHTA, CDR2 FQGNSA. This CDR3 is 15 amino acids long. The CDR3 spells CASSQQDRPGNTQYF. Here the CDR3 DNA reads TGTGCCAGCAGCCAACAGGACAGGCCCGGGAATACGCAGTATTTT. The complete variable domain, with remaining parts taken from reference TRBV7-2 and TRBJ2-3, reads GAGVSQSPSNKVTEKGKDVELRCDPISGHTALYWYRQSLGQGLEFLIYFQGNSAPDKSGLPSDRFSAERTGGSVSTLTIQRTQQEDSAVYLCASSQQDRPGNTQYFGPGTRLTVL.

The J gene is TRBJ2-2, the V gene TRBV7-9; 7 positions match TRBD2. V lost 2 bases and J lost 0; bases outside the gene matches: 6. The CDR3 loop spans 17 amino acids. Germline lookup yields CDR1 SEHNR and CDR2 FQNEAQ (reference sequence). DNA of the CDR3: TGTGCCAGCAGCTTATTGGGAGGGCTTACGAACACCGGGGAGCTGTTTTTT. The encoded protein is CASSLLGGLTNTGELFF.

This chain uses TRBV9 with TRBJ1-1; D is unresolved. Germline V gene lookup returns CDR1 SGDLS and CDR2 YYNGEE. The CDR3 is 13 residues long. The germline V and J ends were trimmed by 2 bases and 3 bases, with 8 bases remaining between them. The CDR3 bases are TGTGCCAGCAGCGTTGACGGCCACACTGAAGCTTTCTTT. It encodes CASSVDGHTEAFF.

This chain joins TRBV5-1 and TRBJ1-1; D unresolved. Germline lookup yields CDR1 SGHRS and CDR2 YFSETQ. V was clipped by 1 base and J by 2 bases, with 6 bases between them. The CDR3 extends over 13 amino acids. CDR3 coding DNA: TGCGCCAGCAGCTTGATTATTAACACTGAAGCTTTCTTT. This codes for CASSLIINTEAFF. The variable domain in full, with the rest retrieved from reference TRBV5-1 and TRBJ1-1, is KAGVTQTPRYLIKTRGQQVTLSCSPISGHRSVSWYQQTPGQGLQFLFEYFSETQRNKGNFPGRFSGRQFSNSRSEMNVSTLELGDSALYLCASSLIINTEAFFGQGTRLTVV.

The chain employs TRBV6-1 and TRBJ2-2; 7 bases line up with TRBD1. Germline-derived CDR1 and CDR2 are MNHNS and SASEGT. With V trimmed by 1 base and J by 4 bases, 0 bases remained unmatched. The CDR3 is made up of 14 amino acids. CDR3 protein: CASSEGDSTGELFF. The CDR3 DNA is TGTGCCAGCAGTGAAGGGGACAGCACCGGGGAGCTGTTTTTT.

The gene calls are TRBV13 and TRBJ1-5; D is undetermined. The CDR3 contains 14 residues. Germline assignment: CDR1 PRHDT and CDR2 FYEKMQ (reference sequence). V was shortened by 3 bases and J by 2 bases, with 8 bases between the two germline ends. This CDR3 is CASSFGSGNQPQHF. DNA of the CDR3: TGTGCCAGCAGCTTCGGGTCCGGCAATCAGCCCCAGCATTTT. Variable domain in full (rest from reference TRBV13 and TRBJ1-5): AAGVIQSPRHLIKEKRETATLKCYPIPRHDTVYWYQQGPGQDPQFLISFYEKMQSDKGSIPDRFSAQQFSDYHSELNMSSLELGDSALYFCASSFGSGNQPQHFGDGTRLSIL.

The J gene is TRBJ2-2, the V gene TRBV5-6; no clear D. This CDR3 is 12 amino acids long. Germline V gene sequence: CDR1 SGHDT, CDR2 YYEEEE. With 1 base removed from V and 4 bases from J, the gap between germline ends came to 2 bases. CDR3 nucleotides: TGTGCCAGCAGCTTGTTCACCGGGGAGCTGTTTTTT. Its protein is CASSLFTGELFF.

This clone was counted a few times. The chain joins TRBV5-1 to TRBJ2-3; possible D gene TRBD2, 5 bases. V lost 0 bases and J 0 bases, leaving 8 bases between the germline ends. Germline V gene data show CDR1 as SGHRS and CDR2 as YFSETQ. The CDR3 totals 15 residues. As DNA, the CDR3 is TGCGCCAGCAGCTTGGCGGGCGGGAGCACAGATACGCAGTATTTT. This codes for CASSLAGGSTDTQYF.

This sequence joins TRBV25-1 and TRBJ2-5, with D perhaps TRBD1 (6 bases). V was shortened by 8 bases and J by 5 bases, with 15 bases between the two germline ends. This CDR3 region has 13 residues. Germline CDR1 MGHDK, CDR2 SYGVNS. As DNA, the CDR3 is TGTGCCAGCCATGTAGGGGGTAGGGAGACCCAGTACTTC. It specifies CASHVGGRETQYF.

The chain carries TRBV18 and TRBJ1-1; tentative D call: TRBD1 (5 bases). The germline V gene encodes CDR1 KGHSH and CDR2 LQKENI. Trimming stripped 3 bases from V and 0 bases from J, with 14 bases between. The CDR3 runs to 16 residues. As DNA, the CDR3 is TGTGCCAGCTCACCTCTTTTCGGGGCCATGAACACTGAAGCTTTCTTT. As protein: CASSPLFGAMNTEAFF.

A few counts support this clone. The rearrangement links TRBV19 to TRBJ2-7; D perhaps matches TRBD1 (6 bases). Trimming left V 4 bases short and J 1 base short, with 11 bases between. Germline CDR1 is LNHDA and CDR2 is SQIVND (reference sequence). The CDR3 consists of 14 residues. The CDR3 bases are TGTGCCAGTAGTAACTGGGACAAATCCTACGAGCAGTACTTC. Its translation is CASSNWDKSYEQYF.

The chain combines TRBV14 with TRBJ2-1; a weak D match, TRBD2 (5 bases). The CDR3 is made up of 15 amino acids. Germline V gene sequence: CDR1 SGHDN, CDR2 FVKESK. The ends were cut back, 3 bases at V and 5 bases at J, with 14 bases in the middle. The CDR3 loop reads CASSHLAMYDNEQFF. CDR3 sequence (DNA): TGTGCCAGCAGCCATCTAGCTATGTATGACAATGAGCAGTTCTTC.

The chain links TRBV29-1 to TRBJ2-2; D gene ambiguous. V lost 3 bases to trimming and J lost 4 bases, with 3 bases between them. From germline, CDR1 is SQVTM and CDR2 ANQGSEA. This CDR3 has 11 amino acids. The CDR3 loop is CSVESTGELFF. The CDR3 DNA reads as TGCAGCGTTGAGAGCACCGGGGAGCTGTTTTTT.

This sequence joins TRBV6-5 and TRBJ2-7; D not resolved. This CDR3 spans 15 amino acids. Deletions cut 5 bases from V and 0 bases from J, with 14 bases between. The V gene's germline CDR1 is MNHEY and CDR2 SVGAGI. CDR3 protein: CASSIASQSSYEQYF. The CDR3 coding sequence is TGTGCCAGCAGTATCGCCTCACAAAGCTCCTACGAGCAGTACTTC.

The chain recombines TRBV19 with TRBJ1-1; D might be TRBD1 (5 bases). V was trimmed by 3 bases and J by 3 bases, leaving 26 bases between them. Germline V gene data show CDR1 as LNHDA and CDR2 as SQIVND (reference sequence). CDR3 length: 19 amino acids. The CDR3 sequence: CASSIWFGTSGLFDTEAFF. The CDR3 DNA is TGTGCCAGTAGTATTTGGTTTGGGACCTCGGGGTTGTTCGACACTGAAGCTTTCTTT.

CDR3 protein: CASSLYADEKLFF. The DNA for the CDR3 is TGTGCCAGCAGTTTATATGCCGATGAAAAACTGTTTTTT. V usage is TRBV27 and J usage is TRBJ1-4; D is undetermined. The germline V and J ends were trimmed by 1 base and 6 bases, with 6 bases remaining between them. Per the germline V gene, CDR1 is MNHEY and CDR2 is SMNVEV (reference sequence). The CDR3 has 13 amino acids.

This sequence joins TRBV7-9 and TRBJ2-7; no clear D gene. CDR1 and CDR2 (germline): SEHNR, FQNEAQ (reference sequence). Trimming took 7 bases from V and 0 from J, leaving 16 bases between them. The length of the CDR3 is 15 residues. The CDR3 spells CASTPYSGSSYEQYF. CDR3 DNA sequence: TGTGCCAGCACCCCGTATAGTGGGTCCTCCTACGAGCAGTACTTC.

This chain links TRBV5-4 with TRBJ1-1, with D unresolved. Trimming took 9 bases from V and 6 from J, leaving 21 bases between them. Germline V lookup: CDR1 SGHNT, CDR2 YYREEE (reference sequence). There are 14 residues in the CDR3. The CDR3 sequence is CATRALELYSEAFF. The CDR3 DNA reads TGTGCCACCCGCGCCTTGGAGCTTTATTCTGAAGCTTTCTTT. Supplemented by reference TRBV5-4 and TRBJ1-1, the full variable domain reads ETGVTQSPTHLIKTRGQQVTLRCSSQSGHNTVSWYQQALGQGPQFIFQYYREEENGRGNFPPRFSGLQFPNYSSELNVNALELDDSALYLCATRALELYSEAFFGQGTRLTVV.

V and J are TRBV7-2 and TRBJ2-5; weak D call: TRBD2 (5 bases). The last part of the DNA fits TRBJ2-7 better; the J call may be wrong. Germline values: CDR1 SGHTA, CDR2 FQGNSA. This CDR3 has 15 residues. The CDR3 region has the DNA TGTGCCAGCAGCTTCGGGATCTCAAATTCCTACGAGCAGTACTTC. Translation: CASSFGISNSYEQYF.

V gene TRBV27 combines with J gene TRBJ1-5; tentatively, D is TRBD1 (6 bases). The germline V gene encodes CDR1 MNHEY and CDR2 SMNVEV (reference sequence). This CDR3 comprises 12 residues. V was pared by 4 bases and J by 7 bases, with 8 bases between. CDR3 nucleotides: TGTGCCAGCAGTTCGAGGGGGCAGCCCCAGCATTTT. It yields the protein CASSSRGQPQHF.

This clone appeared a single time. The CDR3 DNA reads as TGCGCCAGCAGTCAATCGGGCGGGTCGGGGGACAATCAGCCCCAGCATTTT. This encodes CASSQSGGSGDNQPQHF. The chain combines TRBV23-1 with TRBJ1-5, with a tentative D call TRBD1 (5 bases). TRBV23-1 is marked as an open reading frame, function uncertain. V was cut by 0 bases and J by 3 bases, with 15 bases left in between. The CDR3 is 17 amino acids.

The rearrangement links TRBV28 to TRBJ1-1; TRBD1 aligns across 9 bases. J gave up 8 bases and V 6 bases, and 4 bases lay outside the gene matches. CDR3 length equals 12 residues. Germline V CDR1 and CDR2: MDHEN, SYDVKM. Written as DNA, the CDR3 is TGTGCCAGCAGGGGACAGGGACGAGAAGCTTTCTTT. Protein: CASRGQGREAFF.